This T cell receptor (beta chain) derives from a study of blood T cell repertoires in COVID-19. Across the study: From T cells, B-cell-depleted T cells, or PBMCs came the material, which was cDNA or gDNA.

This CDR3 has 15 amino acids. CDR1 and CDR2 from the germline V gene are MNHEY and SMNVEV (reference sequence). V lost 6 bases to trimming and J lost 8 bases; unmatched junction nucleotides: 11. Sequencing used immunoSEQ multiplex PCR; TCRdb keeps in-frame clones, though not all of them. The profile shows approximately 70,000 clones, 80% to 85% of them singletons. Sample: peripheral blood. The genes are TRBV27 and TRBJ1-5, with 9 bases lining up with TRBD1. The source of this sequence is a woman aged 60-70 years with acute or convalescent COVID-19. The CDR3 sequence is CASRLQGAISEPQHF. The CDR3, as DNA: TGTGCCAGCAGATTACAGGGGGCAATATCGGAGCCCCAGCATTTT.